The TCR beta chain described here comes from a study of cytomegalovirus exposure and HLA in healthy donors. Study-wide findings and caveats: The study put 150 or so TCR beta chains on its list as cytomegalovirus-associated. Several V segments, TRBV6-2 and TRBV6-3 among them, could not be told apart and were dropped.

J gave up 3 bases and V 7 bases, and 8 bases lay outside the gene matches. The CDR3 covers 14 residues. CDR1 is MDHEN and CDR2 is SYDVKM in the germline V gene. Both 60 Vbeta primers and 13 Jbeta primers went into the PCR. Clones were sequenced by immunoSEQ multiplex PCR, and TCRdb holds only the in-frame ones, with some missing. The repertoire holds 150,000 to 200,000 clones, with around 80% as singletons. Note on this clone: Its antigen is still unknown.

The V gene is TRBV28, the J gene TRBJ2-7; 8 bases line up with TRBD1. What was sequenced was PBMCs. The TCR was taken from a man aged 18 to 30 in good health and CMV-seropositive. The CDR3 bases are TGTGCCAGCATCAGGACAGGGTCCCGCTACGAGCAGTACTTC. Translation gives CASIRTGSRYEQYF.